Listed below are T cell receptor beta chains from one sample, sequenced in a study of T cell clonotyping in hematopoietic cell transplantation. Generated by immunoSEQ multiplex PCR, the TCRdb table keeps only in-frame clones and is missing some. The data hold more than 12,000 clones, with 90% to 95% observed a single time. Material: PBMCs, obtained 30 days after allogeneic stem cell transplant. These receptors were obtained from a male patient between 60 and 69 years old who had an allogeneic stem cell transplant from an unrelated donor, so the T cells may come from the graft donor. Some clones in this sample may be carry-over from other donors' samples. The CDR3 runs from the conserved cysteine through the conserved F or W. The D gene is left open where the match is weak. Clone size is not always given. Where it is, it says once, few, many or a class for expanded clones.

.	TRBV2	TRBJ1-4	.	CASSGGSSPSLATNEKLFF	TGTGCCAGCAGTGGGGGGAGTTCTCCGTCCCTAGCAACTAATGAAAAACTGTTTTTT
.	TRBV19	TRBJ2-1	.	CASSIQGRYNEQFF	TGTGCCAGTAGTATTCAAGGACGCTACAATGAGCAGTTCTTC
TRBD1	TRBV7-8	TRBJ1-5	.	CASSFSGTGYQPQHF	TGTGCCAGCAGCTTTAGCGGGACAGGGTACCAGCCCCAGCATTTT
.	TRBV11-3	TRBJ2-5	.	CASSKGLREGETQYF	TGTGCCAGCAGCAAGGGACTCCGCGAAGGGGAGACCCAGTACTTC
.	TRBV4-1	TRBJ1-5	.	CASSQGGRERDQPQHF	TGCGCCAGCAGCCAAGGAGGAAGGGAGCGGGATCAGCCCCAGCATTTT
.	TRBV30	TRBJ1-3	.	CAWKQGNTIYF	TGTGCCTGGAAACAAGGAAACACCATATATTTT
.	TRBV7-9	TRBJ1-6	.	CASSLAAGYNSPLHF	TGTGCCAGCAGCTTAGCGGCGGGCTATAATTCACCCCTCCACTTT
.	TRBV7-2	TRBJ2-7	.	CASSLYPVGTGDYEQYF	TGTGCCAGCAGCTTATACCCCGTGGGGACTGGAGACTACGAGCAGTACTTC
.	TRBV2	TRBJ1-3	.	CASRSEMGGNTIYF	TGTGCCAGCAGGAGCGAAATGGGGGGAAACACCATATATTTT
.	TRBV7-2	TRBJ2-3	.	CASSLAGRHTDTQYF	TGTGCCAGCAGCTTAGCGGGGAGACACACAGATACGCAGTATTTT
.	TRBV19	TRBJ1-2	once	CASSRVNYGYTF	TGTGCCAGTAGTCGAGTCAACTATGGCTACACCTTC
.	TRBV5-6	TRBJ2-7	.	CASSPIQGGLYYEQYF	TGTGCCAGCAGTCCAATCCAGGGGGGACTTTACTACGAGCAGTACTTC
.	TRBV11-2	TRBJ1-5	.	CASSLGVSQPQHF	TGTGCCAGCAGCTTAGGGGTCTCTCAGCCCCAGCATTTT
TRBD1	TRBV10-3	TRBJ1-2	.	CAIRPGTEVYGYTF	TGTGCCATCAGGCCCGGGACAGAAGTCTATGGCTACACCTTC
.	TRBV7-6	TRBJ2-1	.	CASSLTIGGTYNEQFF	TGTGCCAGCAGCTTAACGATCGGCGGGACCTACAATGAGCAGTTCTTC
TRBD2	TRBV28	TRBJ2-1	.	CASRLAGEAYNEQFF	TGTGCCAGCAGATTAGCGGGGGAAGCCTACAATGAGCAGTTCTTC
TRBD2	TRBV9	TRBJ2-3	few	CASSPPWGGGTDTQYF	TGTGCCAGCAGCCCCCCGTGGGGGGGTGGCACAGATACGCAGTATTTT
.	TRBV7-8	TRBJ2-7	.	CASSLSAGFLGHKVGEQYF	TGTGCCAGCAGCTTATCGGCGGGTTTTTTGGGACACAAGGTGGGCGAGCAGTACTTC
.	TRBV5-1	TRBJ2-2	.	CASSLSGLSNTGELFF	TGCGCCAGCAGCCTCTCGGGACTCTCGAACACCGGGGAGCTGTTTTTT
.	TRBV2	TRBJ1-5	.	CASSESTQGSNQPQHF	TGTGCCAGCAGTGAAAGTACACAGGGAAGCAATCAGCCCCAGCATTTT
.	TRBV4-3	TRBJ2-2	.	CASSWRGSTGELFF	TGCGCCAGCAGCTGGAGAGGGAGCACCGGGGAGCTGTTTTTT
TRBD1	TRBV6-4	TRBJ1-1	.	CASSVQGGTEAFF	TGTGCCAGCAGTGTACAGGGGGGCACTGAAGCTTTCTTT
TRBD1	TRBV6-5	TRBJ2-5	.	CASSGTGGETQYF	TGTGCCAGCAGTGGAACAGGGGGTGAGACCCAGTACTTC
.	TRBV15	TRBJ1-5	few	CATSEGRGPQHF	TGTGCCACCAGCGAGGGGCGGGGGCCCCAGCATTTT
.	TRBV6-5	TRBJ2-5	.	CASSSTPGAMMTQYF	TGTGCCAGCAGCTCAACCCCCGGAGCCATGATGACCCAGTACTTC
.	TRBV7-2	TRBJ2-7	.	CASTLTGRGLEQYF	TGTGCCAGCACTCTGACAGGGAGGGGTTTGGAGCAGTACTTC
TRBD1	TRBV11-2	TRBJ2-7	.	CASTRLTGSAWYEQYF	TGTGCCAGCACGCGATTGACAGGGTCGGCCTGGTACGAGCAGTACTTC
.	TRBV7-2	TRBJ1-1	.	CASSLFGQQNTEAFF	TGTGCCAGCAGCTTATTTGGACAGCAGAACACTGAAGCTTTCTTT
TRBD2	TRBV11-1	TRBJ2-7	.	CASSLAGGNYEQYF	TGTGCCAGCAGCCTTGCGGGGGGGAACTACGAGCAGTACTTC
TRBD1	TRBV29-1	TRBJ2-3	.	CSVEGQGPDTQYF	TGCAGCGTTGAGGGACAGGGACCAGATACGCAGTATTTT
.	TRBV15	TRBJ1-2	.	CATSAGSNYGYTF	TGTGCCACCAGCGCGGGCAGCAACTATGGCTACACCTTC
TRBD2	TRBV5-6	TRBJ2-2	.	CASSLLGRGNTGELFF	TGTGCCAGCAGCTTACTGGGGAGGGGCAACACCGGGGAGCTGTTTTTT
.	TRBV6-1	TRBJ1-1	.	CATEQQRSTEAFF	TGTGCCACTGAGCAGCAGAGGAGCACTGAAGCTTTCTTT
.	TRBV10-3	TRBJ2-3	.	CAITPILGGTQYF	TGTGCCATCACCCCAATCCTAGGGGGTACGCAGTATTTT
TRBD1	TRBV5-6	TRBJ1-6	once	CASSRGQGAESPLHF	TGTGCCAGCAGCCGAGGACAGGGAGCGGAGTCACCCCTCCACTTT
.	TRBV6-5	TRBJ2-5	.	CASSYAEESLPQYF	TGTGCCAGCAGTTATGCTGAAGAGAGCCTGCCTCAGTACTTC
TRBD1	TRBV9	TRBJ2-7	.	CASSVDYRGRAEQYF	TGTGCCAGCAGCGTAGACTACAGGGGCAGGGCCGAGCAGTACTTC
TRBD1	TRBV6-5	TRBJ1-2	.	CASSYSAPGGAYGYTF	TGTGCCAGCAGTTACTCAGCCCCAGGGGGGGCCTATGGCTACACCTTC
.	TRBV4-1	TRBJ1-1	.	CASSLAMGGVNTEAFF	TGCGCCAGCAGCCTCGCTATGGGTGGGGTGAACACTGAAGCTTTCTTT
.	TRBV7-2	TRBJ1-2	.	CASSARPGANYGYTF	TGTGCCAGCAGCGCCCGGCCGGGAGCTAACTATGGCTACACCTTC
.	TRBV5-1	TRBJ1-3	.	CASSRDGNSGNTIYF	TGCGCCAGCAGCAGAGATGGTAACTCTGGAAACACCATATATTTT
.	TRBV21-1	TRBJ1-2	.	CASSKGQGYGYTF	TGTGCCAGCAGCAAAGGACAGGGCTATGGCTACACCTTC
.	TRBV7-2	TRBJ1-2	.	CASSPYRNYGYTF	TGTGCCAGCAGCCCCTACAGAAACTATGGCTACACCTTC
.	TRBV29-1	TRBJ1-6	.	CSVLYGVNSPLHF	TGCAGCGTTCTATACGGAGTCAATTCACCCCTCCACTTT
.	TRBV10-3	TRBJ2-3	.	CAISDPRYSTDTQYF	TGTGCCATCAGTGACCCCAGGTATTCCACAGATACGCAGTATTTT
TRBD1	TRBV15	TRBJ2-5	.	CATSRESIQGATQYF	TGTGCCACCAGCAGAGAAAGCATTCAGGGGGCGACCCAGTACTTC
TRBD2	TRBV5-6	TRBJ2-5	.	CASSWGLVSETQYF	TGTGCCAGCAGCTGGGGACTAGTTTCCGAGACCCAGTACTTC
TRBD1	TRBV6-5	TRBJ1-2	once	CASRQQGERYGYTF	TGTGCCAGCAGACAACAGGGGGAACGCTATGGCTACACCTTC
.	TRBV18	TRBJ1-3	.	CASSPRPAGQKGAGNTIYF	TGTGCCAGCTCACCACGTCCGGCAGGACAAAAAGGGGCTGGAAACACCATATATTTT